The present TCR beta chain was sequenced within a study of T cell repertoires in cytomegalovirus infection. The CDR3 loop spans 19 amino acids. V lost 2 bases and J 6 bases, leaving 28 bases between the germline ends. Per the germline V gene, CDR1 is MNHNS and CDR2 is SASEGT. TCRdb reanalysed the reads using MiXCR and keeps one entry per CDR3 protein. The sample lists 650,000 to 900,000 distinct CDR3 sequences, about 29% occurring once. The table lists this clonotype with a few counts. Its matching antigen is unknown. The specimen was cultured CD8+ T cells from PBMCs, collected from culture after CMV antigen stimulation. This receptor was identified in a human donor in good health (CMV status not recorded). Some clones in this sample may be carry-over from other donors' samples. The chain has TRBV6-1 and TRBJ1-1; D is possibly TRBD1 (5 bases). In DNA, the CDR3 is TGTGCCAGCAGTGAACCCTACGGGGGGGTAAGGGAAAGGCGACCTGAAGCTTTCTTT. This sequence encodes CASSEPYGGVRERRPEAFF.